A selection of T cell receptor beta chains follows, all from one sample in a study of long-term antiretroviral therapy in people with HIV. Repertoires were generated with immunoSEQ multiplex PCR, while TCRdb's copy carries only in-frame clones and drops some. The sample has 20,000 to 30,000 clones, approximately 79% seen once. Source: unsorted PBMCs, taken 1.2 years after starting antiretroviral therapy. The receptors here all came from a woman aged 40 to 55 with HIV. Each CDR3 is given with its conserved first and last residue. The order of the fields is D gene, V gene, clone size, CDR3 length, J gene, CDR3 DNA, CDR3 protein. A D gene is named only where the DNA matches it firmly. Where a row states a size, it is once, few, many or the class of an expanded clone; other rows omit it.

>TRBD2|TRBV7-2|few|17|TRBJ2-1
TGTGCCAGCAGCTTCCGACTGCGGGGACTAGAGCAGGATGAGCAGTTCTTC
CASSFRLRGLEQDEQFF
>NA|TRBV7-9|NA|13|TRBJ2-5
TGTGCCAGCAGCTCCCCACAGAAGGAGACCCAGTACTTC
CASSSPQKETQYF
>TRBD1|TRBV27|NA|17|TRBJ1-2
TGTGCCAGCAGTTTTGTGAATCCTGGTACAGGGGTGAATGGCTACACCTTC
CASSFVNPGTGVNGYTF
>TRBD2|TRBV11-2|NA|15|TRBJ2-3
TGTGCCAGCAGCTTAACGGGGGGGAGCACAGATACGCAGTATTTT
CASSLTGGSTDTQYF
>TRBD1|TRBV4-3|NA|15|TRBJ1-1
TGCGCCAGCAGCCAAGCGGGACAGGGGGACACTGAAGCTTTCTTT
CASSQAGQGDTEAFF
>TRBD1|TRBV6-5|NA|14|TRBJ1-1
TGTGCCAGCAGCCGTCGACAGGGGGGGACTGAAGCTTTCTTT
CASSRRQGGTEAFF
>NA|TRBV5-1|few|13|TRBJ1-1
TGCGCCAGCAGCTTGGAGGGTAAAACTGAAGCTTTCTTT
CASSLEGKTEAFF
>NA|TRBV6-6|NA|13|TRBJ1-1
TGTGCCAGCGCGGATAGGGTGGACACTGAAGCTTTCTTT
CASADRVDTEAFF
>NA|TRBV7-9|NA|12|TRBJ2-7
TGTGCCAGCAGCTTTGATGGACACGAGCAGTACTTC
CASSFDGHEQYF
>NA|TRBV9|NA|13|TRBJ2-7
TGTGCCAGCAGCGTAGGGGATGCTACGAGGCAGTACTTC
CASSVGDATRQYF
>TRBD2|TRBV18|once|16|TRBJ2-1
TGTGCCAGCTCACTCGAAAGCGGGGGACTTTACAATGAGCAGTTCTTC
CASSLESGGLYNEQFF
>NA|TRBV9|NA|14|TRBJ2-7
TGTGCCAGCAGCGTAGCAGTGGCCTCCTACGAGCAGTACTTC
CASSVAVASYEQYF
>NA|TRBV4-1|NA|19|TRBJ1-1
TGCGCCAGCAGCCAAACTACACAGGCTATACACATAATGAACACTGAAGCTTTCTTT
CASSQTTQAIHIMNTEAFF
>NA|TRBV7-9|few|13|TRBJ1-2
TGTGCCAGCAGCTTGATTGGAGCGTATGGCTACACCTTC
CASSLIGAYGYTF
>TRBD1|TRBV18|NA|16|TRBJ1-2
TGTGCCAGCTCGCCAACTCCGACAGGGGGGAGAGATGGCTACACCTTC
CASSPTPTGGRDGYTF
>TRBD1|TRBV29-1|once|16|TRBJ2-7
TGCAGCGTTGAGTGGGTCCGGACAGGGGGCCTCTACGAGCAGTACTTC
CSVEWVRTGGLYEQYF
>TRBD2|TRBV28|NA|16|TRBJ2-5
TGTGCCAGCAGGTTGAATAGCGGGGGGTTACAAGAGACCCAGTACTTC
CASRLNSGGLQETQYF
>NA|TRBV29-1|NA|13|TRBJ1-2
TGCAGCGTTGAGGCCAGGGCGGACAGTGGCTACACCTTC
CSVEARADSGYTF
>NA|TRBV19|NA|16|TRBJ2-2
TGTGCCAGTACCAGGGGGGGGGCGGTGGACACCGGGGAGCTGTTTTTT
CASTRGGAVDTGELFF
>TRBD1|TRBV6-6|NA|14|TRBJ1-3
TGTGCCAGCAAGAGAGGAGGGGGCGCGGACACCATATATTTT
CASKRGGGADTIYF
>TRBD1|TRBV2|NA|13|TRBJ2-5
TGTGCCACAACAGGGGGTGTTCAAGAGACCCAGTACTTC
CATTGGVQETQYF
>NA|TRBV19|NA|14|TRBJ2-7
TGTGCCAGTAGTATAGTCAGCGACCCGAGGTACCAGTACTTC
CASSIVSDPRYQYF
>NA|TRBV7-9|NA|13|TRBJ2-5
TGTGCCAGCAGCTTAGTGGGGGTAGAGACCCAGTACTTC
CASSLVGVETQYF
>NA|TRBV7-9|NA|12|TRBJ2-7
TGTGCCAGCAGCCTCGGGCCGCTGGAGCAGTACTTC
CASSLGPLEQYF
>NA|TRBV15|NA|15|TRBJ2-1
TGTGCCGCTGGCGGTCGTGCGAGCTCCTACAATGAGCAGTTCTTC
CAAGGRASSYNEQFF
>NA|TRBV21-1|NA|18|TRBJ2-7
TGTGCCAGCAGCAAAACCCCGGAACTAGCGGGAGAATCCTACGAGCAGTACTTC
CASSKTPELAGESYEQYF
>NA|TRBV13|NA|17|TRBJ1-4
TGTGCCAGCAGCTTAGCCTCCGCCCGGACAACTAATGAAAAACTGTTTTTT
CASSLASARTTNEKLFF
>TRBD1|TRBV27|NA|15|TRBJ2-7
TGTGCCAGCAGTCCGACAGGGCCCCCTGCATACGAGCAGTACTTC
CASSPTGPPAYEQYF
>NA|TRBV19|NA|15|TRBJ1-1
TGTGCCAGTAGTGGGGGCCGGGGACTGTTAAGTGAAGCTTTCTTT
CASSGGRGLLSEAFF
>NA|TRBV28|NA|12|TRBJ1-1
TGTGCCACCTCTATCCGGAACACTGAAGCTTTCTTT
CATSIRNTEAFF
>NA|TRBV7-9|NA|15|TRBJ2-7
TGTGCCAGCAGCCCTATACTGACAGAGGACTACGAGCAGTACTTC
CASSPILTEDYEQYF
>TRBD1|TRBV11-2|once|14|TRBJ1-4
TGTGCCAGCAGCTTGACAGGGTTTAATGAAAAACTGTTTTTT
CASSLTGFNEKLFF
>NA|TRBV4-2|few|15|TRBJ2-2
TGTGCCAGCAGCCAAAGTACCGGGAACACCGGGGAGCTGTTTTTT
CASSQSTGNTGELFF
>TRBD2|TRBV2|NA|15|TRBJ2-2
TGTGCCAGCAAGGCTAGCGGGGGGAACACCGGGGAGCTGTTTTTT
CASKASGGNTGELFF
>NA|TRBV6-1|NA|14|TRBJ2-7
TGTGCCAGCAGTGAACATGGGGTGGGGTACGAGCAGTACTTC
CASSEHGVGYEQYF
>NA|TRBV5-1|NA|12|TRBJ1-2
TGCGCCAGCAGGGATTCGACGAGTGGCTACACCTTC
CASRDSTSGYTF
>TRBD1|TRBV7-6|NA|12|TRBJ2-7
TGTGCCAGCAGCCCCACAGGGGCCGAGCAGTACTTC
CASSPTGAEQYF
>NA|TRBV5-1|NA|14|TRBJ2-3
TGCGCCAGCAGCCTGTCCTCGGGCACAGATACGCAGTATTTT
CASSLSSGTDTQYF
>TRBD2|TRBV5-1|NA|16|TRBJ2-2
TGCGCCAGCAGCTTGCAAGGCGGGGGAAACACCGGGGAGCTGTTTTTT
CASSLQGGGNTGELFF
>NA|TRBV7-2|once|17|TRBJ2-4
TGTGCCAGCAGCTTCCTTCCTGTCAAACTAGCCACAAACATTCAGTACTTC
CASSFLPVKLATNIQYF
>TRBD1|TRBV2|few|17|TRBJ2-1
TGTGCCAGCAGTCCCTTTGGGGGACAGAGCTCCTACAATGAGCAGTTCTTC
CASSPFGGQSSYNEQFF
>NA|TRBV7-6|NA|16|TRBJ1-3
TGTGCCAGCAGCTTAGCTGACCACCTCTCTGGAAACACCATATATTTT
CASSLADHLSGNTIYF